The 8 T cell receptor beta chains below all came from one sample that was sequenced in a study of cytomegalovirus exposure and HLA in healthy donors (TCRdb year 2017). The method was the immunoSEQ multiplex PCR assay. The multiplex PCR relied on a mix of 60 forward primers for TCR Vbeta segments and 13 reverse primers for TCR Jbeta segments. In TCRdb, the immuneACCESS table is reduced to in-frame sequences with V and J assigned. These tables do not hold every clone; where another copy was compared, an unresolved V gene accounts for under half, and the others remain unexplained. Present in this sample are under 150,000 clones, approximately 80% of which were seen just once. The top ten clonotypes cover roughly 5.6% of the sample. Sequencing was performed on PBMCs. The source of these receptors is a woman between 40 and 50 years old in good health and CMV-seropositive.

This chain connects TRBV4-1 to TRBJ1-5, with D hard to call. Deletions cut 6 bases from V and 4 bases from J, with 16 bases between. CDR3 length: 15 residues. CDR1 is MGHRA, CDR2 YSYEKL, per germline. CDR3 protein: CASRKPIGCNQPQHF. DNA of the CDR3: TGCGCCAGCAGGAAGCCTATCGGGTGTAATCAGCCCCAGCATTTT.

This sequence joins TRBV11-3 and TRBJ2-5; D is ambiguous. Between the trimmed V and J ends, which lost 6 bases and 2 bases, there was a span of 13 bases. The CDR3 has 14 amino acids. The V gene's germline CDR1 is SGHNT and CDR2 YENEEA. The CDR3 DNA sequence: TGTGCCAGCAGTCGAAGCAGGAATCAAGAGACCCAGTACTTC. Translating it yields CASSRSRNQETQYF.

This clone was observed a handful of times. This sequence joins TRBV5-1 and TRBJ2-7, with 8 bases lining up with TRBD2. The CDR3 has 14 amino acids. Germline V gene data show CDR1 as SGHRS and CDR2 as YFSETQ. J lost 6 bases, V lost 2 bases, and 7 bases had no gene match. The CDR3 sequence is CASSFSGGSGEQYF. The CDR3 nucleotides are TGCGCCAGCAGCTTCAGCGGGGGCTCTGGCGAGCAGTACTTC.

This chain links TRBV7-9 with TRBJ1-2; D gene uncertain. Trimming removed 5 bases at V and 0 bases at J, with 13 bases between. Germline loops: CDR1 SEHNR, CDR2 FQNEAQ (reference sequence). The CDR3 has 15 amino acids. The CDR3 DNA sequence: TGTGCCAGCAGCCCCGGGCGAGGGCCTAACTATGGCTACACCTTC. This codes for CASSPGRGPNYGYTF.

There are a few counts of this clone. The chain joins TRBV6-5 to TRBJ2-7; no definite D call. Germline CDR1 and CDR2: MNHEY and SVGAGI. V dropped 7 bases and J dropped 6 bases, with 13 bases sitting between them. CDR3 size: 12 residues. The CDR3 region is CASKTSSGEQYF. The CDR3 DNA sequence: TGTGCCAGCAAAACGAGTAGTGGCGAGCAGTACTTC.

The chain couples TRBV27 to TRBJ2-1; 12 bases line up with TRBD2. Germline CDR1 reads MNHEY; CDR2 reads SMNVEV (reference sequence). The CDR3 loop spans 15 amino acids. V shed 6 bases and J 4 bases; nucleotides not matched to a gene: 4. The CDR3 region has the DNA TGTGCCAGCAGCACAGGACTAGCGGGATACAATGAGCAGTTCTTC. Amino acid sequence: CASSTGLAGYNEQFF.

This clone was seen once. The rearrangement joins TRBV7-6 to TRBJ2-5; D may be TRBD1 (6 bases). The CDR3 sequence is 14 residues long. V shed 5 bases and J shed 3 bases, with 13 bases lying between them. Germline V gives CDR1 SGHVS, CDR2 FNYEAQ. The CDR3 region is CASSPTTGKETQYF. DNA of the CDR3: TGTGCCAGCAGCCCTACTACAGGGAAAGAGACCCAGTACTTC.

V usage is TRBV2 and J usage is TRBJ1-1; D remains ambiguous. Germline values: CDR1 SNHLY, CDR2 FYNNEI. The CDR3 is made up of 14 amino acids. Trimming removed 5 bases at V and 3 bases at J, with 13 bases between. The CDR3 spells CASSLSYRDTEAFF. In DNA form, the CDR3 reads TGTGCCAGCAGTTTGTCCTACCGGGACACTGAAGCTTTCTTT.